A single sample is the source of the 19 T cell receptor beta chains below, sequenced in a study of cytomegalovirus exposure and HLA in healthy donors. The method was immunoSEQ multiplex PCR; TCRdb's version includes in-frame clones alone and lacks a portion of them. The data show about 180,000 clones, about 89% seen once. What was sequenced was PBMCs. Every receptor here comes from a man between 18 and 29 years old in good health and CMV-seropositive.

V usage is TRBV7-8 and J usage is TRBJ1-6; weak D call: TRBD1 (5 bases). The CDR3 covers 17 residues. Per the germline V gene, CDR1 is SGHVS and CDR2 is FQNEAQ. Trimming took off 1 base at V and 5 bases at J, with 15 bases between the two ends. The CDR3 protein is CASSLGPPGLDNSPLHF. CDR3 in DNA: TGTGCCAGCAGCTTAGGGCCCCCAGGGTTAGATAATTCACCCCTCCACTTT.

This clone showed up just once. Other DNA sequences in this specimen translate into the identical CDR3. The rearrangement joins TRBV5-4 to TRBJ2-1, with 15 bases lining up with TRBD2. The CDR3 consists of 15 residues. In germline, CDR1 is SGHNT, CDR2 YYREEE (reference sequence). The junction had 3 bases not matched to a gene; V was cut back by 4 bases and J by 7 bases. The CDR3 DNA reads TGTGCCAGCAGCCTCGGGACTAGCGGGAGGAATGAGCAGTTCTTC. Translating gives CASSLGTSGRNEQFF.

V usage is TRBV6-6 and J usage is TRBJ1-5; a weak D match, TRBD1 (5 bases). Germline V gene lookup returns CDR1 MNHNY and CDR2 SVGAGI (reference sequence). V was pared by 11 bases and J by 0 bases, with 20 bases between. CDR3 size: 16 residues. The CDR3 loop reads CACRDSGLYSNQPQHF. As DNA, the CDR3 is TGTGCCTGTCGGGACTCCGGACTTTATAGCAATCAGCCCCAGCATTTT.

This clone was observed once. The chain joins TRBV18 to TRBJ2-7; 13 bases agree with TRBD2. V was pared by 3 bases and J by 4 bases, with 3 bases of the junction left unmatched. In germline, CDR1 is KGHSH, CDR2 LQKENI. CDR3 length: 15 residues. Here the CDR3 reads CASSPGLAGKYEQYF. For the CDR3, the DNA is TGTGCCAGCTCACCGGGACTAGCGGGAAAGTACGAGCAGTACTTC.

CDR3 DNA: TGTGCCAGCAGCTTGAGATGGGGCGGGGGCCTCACAGATACGCAGTATTTT. Translating gives CASSLRWGGGLTDTQYF. This sequence joins TRBV5-6 and TRBJ2-3, with a tentative D call TRBD2 (7 bases). The CDR3 has 17 amino acids. CDR1 SGHDT and CDR2 YYEEEE come from the germline V gene. Between the trimmed V and J ends, which lost 1 base and 2 bases, there was a span of 17 bases.

The rearrangement links TRBV5-1 to TRBJ2-5, with 10 nucleotides matching TRBD2. The CDR3 covers 17 residues. CDR1 and CDR2 (germline): SGHRS, YFSETQ. The V and J ends lost 1 base and 5 bases, in that order; junction bases with no gene match: 11. The CDR3 DNA sequence: TGCGCCAGCAGCTTGCAAAGCGGGGGGGCCTTCGGGGAGACCCAGTACTTC. Translated, it gives CASSLQSGGAFGETQYF.

This chain connects TRBV2 to TRBJ2-5; no reliable D call. The CDR3 covers 15 residues. In germline, CDR1 is SNHLY, CDR2 FYNNEI. Trimming pared 1 base from V and 7 bases from J, leaving 16 bases between. The CDR3 sequence is CASSEDVAVQSTQYF. CDR3 nucleotides: TGTGCCAGCAGTGAAGACGTCGCGGTCCAATCGACCCAGTACTTC.

This rearrangement joins TRBV21-1 to TRBJ1-2. TRBV21-1 is listed as a pseudogene. The CDR3 is made up of 14 amino acids. The chain's CDR3 is CASSSRGADYGYTF. The DNA for the CDR3 is TGTGCCAGCAGCTCCCGGGGGGCAGACTATGGCTACACCTTC.

The genes are TRBV7-9 and TRBJ2-2, with a tentative D call TRBD2 (5 bases). Germline values: CDR1 SEHNR, CDR2 FQNEAQ (reference sequence). There are 14 residues in the CDR3. V dropped 7 bases and J dropped 7 bases, with 16 bases sitting between them. In nucleotides, the CDR3 is TGTGCCAGCATCTATGTGCCGGGAATCGGGGAGCTGTTTTTT. Translating it yields CASIYVPGIGELFF.

This clone was found once. The V and J genes are TRBV5-1 and TRBJ2-1; maybe TRBD2 (6 bases). Germline CDR1 is SGHRS and CDR2 is YFSETQ. V was trimmed by 3 bases and J by 8 bases, leaving 12 bases between them. CDR3 size: 13 residues. The CDR3 here is CASSYGTRDEQFF. CDR3 sequence (DNA): TGCGCCAGCAGCTACGGGACTCGTGATGAGCAGTTCTTC.

The V gene is TRBV6-4, the J gene TRBJ2-3; TRBD2 matches at 8 bases. V lost 6 bases, J lost 6 bases, and 14 bases stayed unmatched. The CDR3 loop spans 16 amino acids. Germline CDR1 MRHNA, CDR2 SNTAGT. CDR3 protein: CASSPGGGAGSDTQYF. The CDR3 nucleotides read TGTGCCAGCAGCCCCGGGGGGGGCGCAGGTAGTGATACGCAGTATTTT.

This clone was detected only once. This rearrangement joins TRBV10-3 to TRBJ2-7, with a possible D match to TRBD2 (7 bases). Trimming took off 3 bases at V and 5 bases at J, with 14 bases between the two ends. CDR3 length equals 14 residues. Germline loops: CDR1 ENHRY, CDR2 SYGVKD. In DNA, the CDR3 is TGTGCCATCAGTGAAGGGGGGGCCAGAGACGAGCAGTACTTC. Translation gives CAISEGGARDEQYF.

Only a few counts were recorded for this clone. This sequence joins TRBV11-3 and TRBJ2-3; D is possibly TRBD1 (6 bases). CDR1 and CDR2 from the germline V gene are SGHNT and YENEEA. The CDR3 contains 14 residues. V was clipped by 6 bases and J by 8 bases, with 18 bases between them. CDR3 sequence (DNA): TGTGCCAGCAGTTCCCATCCACAGGGCGGTACGCAGTATTTT. This encodes CASSSHPQGGTQYF.

V is TRBV5-6 and J is TRBJ1-5, with 7 bases that match TRBD1. The CDR3 is 14 amino acids. V dropped 0 bases and J dropped 7; count of bases not matched to a gene: 4. Germline V lookup: CDR1 SGHDT, CDR2 YYEEEE. CDR3 residues: CASSLGQGKQPQHF. The CDR3 region has the DNA TGTGCCAGCAGCTTGGGACAGGGAAAACAGCCCCAGCATTTT.

The DNA of the CDR3 is TGTGCCAGCAGTTTTCGACTAGCGGGGGCCCATCGACGCAGCTCCTACAATGAGCAGTTCTTC. Translated: CASSFRLAGAHRRSSYNEQFF. The rearrangement links TRBV28 to TRBJ2-1, with 12 bases identical to TRBD2. The CDR3 loop spans 21 amino acids. Germline V gene lookup returns CDR1 MDHEN and CDR2 SYDVKM. After removal of 3 bases from V and 0 bases from J, the junction contained 15 bases not matched to a gene. The full variable domain, rest sourced from reference TRBV28 and TRBJ2-1, is DVKVTQSSRYLVKRTGEKVFLECVQDMDHENMFWYRQDPGLGLRLIYFSYDVKMKEKGDIPEGYSVSREKKERFSLILESASTNQTSMYLCASSFRLAGAHRRSSYNEQFFGPGTRLTVL.

This clone was observed once. The chain recombines TRBV28 with TRBJ1-3; 7 nucleotides line up with TRBD1. The CDR3 extends over 17 amino acids. CDR1 and CDR2 from the germline V gene are MDHEN and SYDVKM. With V trimmed by 2 bases and J by 2 bases, 9 bases remained unmatched. DNA for the CDR3: TGTGCCAGCAGTTTACCTCGAGGAGGGACAGCTGGAAACACCATATATTTT. It encodes CASSLPRGGTAGNTIYF. Together with reference TRBV28 and TRBJ1-3, the CDR3 gives the full variable domain: DVKVTQSSRYLVKRTGEKVFLECVQDMDHENMFWYRQDPGLGLRLIYFSYDVKMKEKGDIPEGYSVSREKKERFSLILESASTNQTSMYLCASSLPRGGTAGNTIYFGEGSWLTVV.

The chain combines TRBV9 with TRBJ2-3, with D possibly matching TRBD2 (6 bases). The ends were cut back, 0 bases at V and 1 base at J, with 9 bases in the middle. Germline V gene lookup returns CDR1 SGDLS and CDR2 YYNGEE. This CDR3 has 15 amino acids. CDR3 amino acids: CASSVGPSGTDTQYF. The CDR3 DNA follows: TGTGCCAGCAGCGTAGGTCCTAGCGGCACAGATACGCAGTATTTT.

The J gene is TRBJ2-7, the V gene TRBV5-1, with 7 nucleotides matching TRBD2. Per the germline V gene, CDR1 is SGHRS and CDR2 is YFSETQ. After removal of 0 bases from V and 5 bases from J, the junction contained 11 bases not matched to a gene. The CDR3 covers 16 residues. The CDR3 DNA follows: TGCGCCAGCAGCTTGGAACGCGGCGCGGGAGTCGACGAGCAGTACTTC. This translates into CASSLERGAGVDEQYF.

The chain recombines TRBV6-5 with TRBJ2-1; D may be TRBD1 (5 bases). This CDR3 has 15 amino acids. The V and J ends lost 2 bases and 7 bases respectively, with 15 bases between them. The germline V gene has CDR1 MNHEY and CDR2 SVGAGI. The CDR3 DNA sequence: TGTGCCAGCAGTTACGGGCAGGGTAAAGGGAATGAGCAGTTCTTC. It translates to CASSYGQGKGNEQFF.